This TCR beta chain was profiled in a study of healthy donors' naive CD4 and CD8 T cells. Each TCR library used approximately 500 ng of total RNA and a linear amplification protocol. TCRdb called the reads again in MiXCR, with one record for every CDR3 protein. The data contain 150,000 to 200,000 distinct CDR3 sequences, nearly 75% of them singletons. Germline V gives CDR1 LNHNV, CDR2 YYDKDF (reference sequence). Trimming shortened V by 1 base and J by 3 bases, and 16 bases separated the two germline ends. The length of the CDR3 is 16 residues. This TCR derives from a pool of human donors in good health; the sample pools cells from several healthy donors. The sample comprised naive CD4+ and CD8+ T cells sorted from blood, pooled from several donors. This chain uses TRBV15 with TRBJ2-7; D perhaps matches TRBD2 (5 bases). DNA for the CDR3: TGTGCCACCAGCAGAGTCCCTCCGCTGGGAGACTACGAGCAGTACTTC. This codes for CATSRVPPLGDYEQYF.